This T cell receptor beta chain is drawn from a study of tumor and adjacent non-tumor tissue in lung cancer. Three rounds of nested PCR, following a modified ARM-PCR protocol, produced the TCRbeta library. TCRdb re-analysed the multiplex PCR reads in MiXCR, keeping a single row per CDR3 protein. In the table there are fewer than 100,000 distinct CDR3 sequences, around 80% of which are singletons. This CDR3 has 16 residues. Germline CDR1 SGHAT, CDR2 FQNNGV. As to this clonotype: A read error may account for a junction end that differs from germline.

The template was RNA from unsorted bulk tissue. Distant lung tissue was collected more than 3 cm away from the tumor edge. This receptor was identified in a woman between 45 and 65 years old with non-small cell lung cancer. J is TRBJ2-3 and V is TRBV11-2; a possible D gene is TRBD2 (6 bases). Sequences were obtained from distant non-tumor lung tissue. CDR3 coding DNA: TGTGCCAACAGCTTAGGGGTACTAACTAGCACAGATACGCAGTGTTTT. Translating gives CANSLGVLTSTDTQCF.